This record concerns one T cell receptor beta chain sequence. The sample belongs to a study of beta chain features in type 1 diabetes. TCRB transcripts that were expressed got sequenced, as all of the isolated RNA had been reverse transcribed. Only in-frame clones appear in the TCRdb table, and some are missing; sequencing was by immunoSEQ multiplex PCR. The table shows some 240,000 clones, with approximately 10% occurring only once. The CDR3 extends over 14 amino acids. Looked up from germline, CDR1 is SGHTA and CDR2 is FQGTGA. V was clipped by 6 bases and J by 10 bases; unmatched bases: 8. The sequence was obtained from a man in his late teens or twenties in good health. V is TRBV7-3 and J is TRBJ2-1; 11 bases align to TRBD2. Input material: central memory CD4+ T cells from blood. CDR3 coding DNA: TGTGCCAGCAGTCCCAGACTAGCGGGAAACGAGCAGTTCTTC. Encoded protein: CASSPRLAGNEQFF.